Listed below are T cell receptor beta chains from one sample, sequenced in a study of OX40 agonist ivuxolimab in advanced cancers. Assay: immunoSEQ multiplex PCR; the TCRdb copy retains only in-frame clones and omits some. The table shows some 79,000 clones, with around 90% occurring only once. Source: CD4+ or CD8+ T cells sorted from blood, taken in a trial of the OX40 agonist ivuxolimab. The receptors come from an adult with an advanced solid tumor such as melanoma, head and neck, liver or kidney cancer. CDR3s include the opening cysteine and the closing phenylalanine or tryptophan. The D gene is left open where the match is weak. The size of a clone is reported for some rows only, either as once, few or many, or as a class for expanded clones.

d_gene	v_gene	abundance	j_gene	CDR3aa	CDR3nt
-	TRBV28	-	TRBJ1-2	CASLAGAFYGYTF	TGTGCCTCCCTAGCAGGGGCTTTCTATGGCTACACCTTC
TRBD2	TRBV4-2	-	TRBJ2-5	CASSQVTSGVKETQYF	TGTGCCAGCAGCCAGGTGACTAGCGGGGTCAAAGAGACCCAGTACTTC
-	TRBV15	-	TRBJ2-1	CATSRDPAAKYNEQFF	TGTGCCACCAGCAGAGATCCCGCGGCTAAATACAATGAGCAGTTCTTC
TRBD2	TRBV7-2	-	TRBJ2-5	CASSLEAGRGETQYF	TGTGCCAGCAGCTTAGAGGCCGGGAGGGGTGAGACCCAGTACTTC
TRBD2	TRBV5-4	-	TRBJ2-5	CASSLGGGGGETQYF	TGTGCCAGCAGCCTTGGCGGGGGTGGAGGGGAGACCCAGTACTTC
-	TRBV5-5	-	TRBJ1-6	CASSLEGGQNNSPLHF	TGTGCCAGCAGCTTGGAGGGAGGACAGAATAATTCACCCCTCCACTTT
-	TRBV5-1	-	TRBJ1-4	CASSLDPLATNEKLFF	TGCGCCAGCAGCCTGGACCCCCTGGCCACTAATGAAAAACTGTTTTTT
-	TRBV6-5	once	TRBJ1-5	CASRYSDISNQPQHF	TGTGCCAGCAGATACTCGGACATTAGCAATCAGCCCCAGCATTTT
-	TRBV7-6	-	TRBJ1-3	CASSPTVGAGALGNTIYF	TGTGCCAGCAGCCCGACAGTTGGGGCAGGAGCTCTTGGAAACACCATATATTTT
TRBD1	TRBV29-1	-	TRBJ1-3	CSVRWRGLGNTIYF	TGCAGCGTTAGATGGAGGGGGCTTGGAAACACCATATATTTT
-	TRBV11-2	-	TRBJ2-1	CASSYDRDNNEQFF	TGTGCCAGCAGCTACGACCGGGACAACAATGAGCAGTTCTTC
-	TRBV30	-	TRBJ2-5	CAFLEGLLGETQYF	TGTGCCTTTCTTGAGGGGCTTTTGGGGGAGACCCAGTACTTC
-	TRBV10-3	-	TRBJ2-3	CASKVGSLRADTQYF	TGTGCCTCGAAGGTGGGGTCCCTCCGGGCAGATACGCAGTATTTT
TRBD2	TRBV10-3	-	TRBJ2-7	CAISEISGLAYEQYF	TGTGCCATCAGCGAAATTAGCGGGCTAGCCTACGAGCAGTACTTC
-	TRBV5-1	-	TRBJ1-1	CASSSNLQGSTEAFF	TGCGCCAGCAGCTCGAATTTACAGGGTAGCACTGAAGCTTTCTTT
TRBD1	TRBV6-1	-	TRBJ2-2	CASLRDRNAGELFF	TGTGCCAGCCTCCGGGACAGGAACGCCGGGGAGCTGTTTTTT
-	TRBV4-1	-	TRBJ2-7	CASSQERLAYEQYF	TGCGCCAGCAGCCAAGAGAGGCTAGCCTACGAGCAGTACTTC
TRBD1	TRBV4-1	-	TRBJ1-2	CASSQGQGKNYGYTF	TGCGCCAGCAGCCAGGGACAGGGGAAGAACTATGGCTACACCTTC
-	TRBV7-8	once	TRBJ1-4	CASSLKRINEKLFF	TGTGCCAGCAGCTTAAAACGGATTAATGAAAAACTGTTTTTT
-	TRBV11-3	-	TRBJ2-7	CASSPPPRRGVYEQYF	TGTGCCAGCAGCCCTCCCCCGCGCAGGGGCGTCTACGAGCAGTACTTC
-	TRBV6-5	-	TRBJ1-2	CASSYREGGGYTF	TGTGCCAGCAGTTATCGGGAAGGGGGGGGCTACACCTTC
-	TRBV7-2	-	TRBJ2-3	CASSFRGTDTQYF	TGTGCCAGCAGCTTTCGCGGCACAGATACGCAGTATTTT
TRBD2	TRBV5-1	-	TRBJ2-2	CASSDGTSGRAGELFF	TGCGCCAGCAGCGACGGGACTAGCGGCAGGGCCGGGGAGCTGTTTTTT
-	TRBV28	-	TRBJ2-1	CASSLHGEQFF	TGTGCCAGCAGTTTACACGGTGAGCAGTTCTTC
TRBD2	TRBV7-8	-	TRBJ2-2	CASSLRTSGTAGELFF	TGTGCCAGCAGCCTAAGGACTAGCGGGACCGCCGGGGAGCTGTTTTTT
-	TRBV7-2	-	TRBJ1-5	CASSQGGGRVYSQPQHF	TGTGCCAGCAGCCAAGGCGGGGGCAGGGTGTACAGTCAGCCCCAGCATTTT
-	TRBV11-1	-	TRBJ2-2	CASRVSPTGELFF	TGTGCCAGCAGGGTTAGCCCCACCGGGGAGCTGTTTTTT
-	TRBV7-2	-	TRBJ2-1	CASSVSSDLSYNEQFF	TGTGCCAGCAGCGTATCTAGCGATCTCTCCTACAATGAGCAGTTCTTC
-	TRBV7-9	-	TRBJ2-3	CASSTRYSGEYF	TGTGCCAGCAGTACTAGATACAGTGGGGAGTATTTT
-	TRBV4-2	-	TRBJ2-5	CASSQDRTQTQYF	TGTGCCAGCAGCCAAGATCGAACGCAGACCCAGTACTTC
-	TRBV5-1	-	TRBJ2-2	CASSFSTNTGELFF	TGCGCCAGCAGCTTTAGCACGAACACCGGGGAGCTGTTTTTT
-	TRBV7-9	-	TRBJ1-3	CASSSGVGGGNTIYF	TGTGCCAGCAGCTCGGGAGTTGGTGGTGGAAACACCATATATTTT